This TCR beta chain was recorded in a study of Ad26.COV2.S vaccination and SARS-CoV-2 variants. Across the study: Sample donor was a member of the COV1001 Ad26.COV2.S trial arm. Recipients of Ad26.COV2.S got it intramuscularly, once or twice 56 days apart. Study-level points and caveats: In TCR breadth and depth analyses, total T cell responses may have been underestimated.

Treatment of the sample: some 20 received Ad26.COV2.S at low or high dose, single or two shots; about 5 received placebo; per-sample allocation not given. Following the first vaccine or placebo injection, samples were taken on day 63. The donor's status was that of an adult aged 18-55 years in Boston. Losses at the gene ends were 5 bases for V and 2 bases for J; bases not matched to a gene: 5. The germline gives CDR1 LGHNT, CDR2 FRNRAP. This CDR3 has 14 amino acids. Measured with immunoSEQ multiplex PCR; TCRdb has only the in-frame clones, and not every one. The profile shows 350,000 to 400,000 clones, 88% of them singletons. Comments on this clone: Antigen specificity is unknown. The sample contains more than one DNA sequence encoding this CDR3.

This chain links TRBV12-5 with TRBJ2-7; TRBD2 matches at 8 bases. The sequence came from a person aged 18 to 59 who received the Ad26.COV2.S COVID-19 vaccine or a placebo. The sequences come from peripheral blood, collected in a trial of Ad26.COV2.S vaccine versus placebo. The CDR3 reads CASGPRGGTYEQYF. CDR3 coding DNA: TGTGCTAGTGGTCCCCGGGGGGGTACCTACGAGCAGTACTTC.